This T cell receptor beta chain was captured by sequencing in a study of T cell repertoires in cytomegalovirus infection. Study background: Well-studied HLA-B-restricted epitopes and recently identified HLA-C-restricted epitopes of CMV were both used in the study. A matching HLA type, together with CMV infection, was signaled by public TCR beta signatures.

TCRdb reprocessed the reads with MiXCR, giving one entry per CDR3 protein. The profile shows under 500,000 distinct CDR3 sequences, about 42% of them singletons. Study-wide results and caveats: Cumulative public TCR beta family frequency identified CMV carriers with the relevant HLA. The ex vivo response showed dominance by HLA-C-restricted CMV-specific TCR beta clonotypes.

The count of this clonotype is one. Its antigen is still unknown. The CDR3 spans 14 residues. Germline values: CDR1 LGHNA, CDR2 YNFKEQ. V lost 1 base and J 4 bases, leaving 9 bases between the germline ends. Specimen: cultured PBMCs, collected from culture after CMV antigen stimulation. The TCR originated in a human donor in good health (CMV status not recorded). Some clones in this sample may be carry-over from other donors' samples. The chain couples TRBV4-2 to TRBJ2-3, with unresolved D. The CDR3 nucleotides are TGTGCCAGCAGCCAAGCCTATACCGCAGATACGCAGTATTTT. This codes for CASSQAYTADTQYF.